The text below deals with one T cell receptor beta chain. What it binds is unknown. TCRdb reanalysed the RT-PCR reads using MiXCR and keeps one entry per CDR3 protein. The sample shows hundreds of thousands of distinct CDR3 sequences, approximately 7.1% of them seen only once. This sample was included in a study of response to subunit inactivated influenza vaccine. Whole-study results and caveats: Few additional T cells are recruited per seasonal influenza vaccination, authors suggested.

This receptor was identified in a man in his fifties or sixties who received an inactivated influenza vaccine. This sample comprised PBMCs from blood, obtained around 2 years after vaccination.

DNA for the CDR3: TGTGCCAGCAGCCGACAGCTCAGCTCCTACAATGAGCAGTTCTTC. Its protein product is CASSRQLSSYNEQFF. The V call is TRBV12-3 or TRBV12-4, the J call TRBJ2-1, with D possibly TRBD1 on 5 matching bases. The CDR3 consists of 15 residues. V shed 6 bases and J shed 0 bases, with 12 bases lying between them.